This T cell receptor (beta chain) was found in a study of blood T cell repertoires in COVID-19. Study context: Samples of COVID-19 (acute and convalescent) were obtained from the United States, Italy and Spain. PBMCs, B-cell-depleted T cells, or T cells were the source of the cDNA or gDNA that made up the material.

Patients at the Seattle site were enrolled during active infection and followed longitudinally. Authors' methods: Nucleated cell counts were estimated from reference gene primer amplification. TCRdb's copy holds only in-frame clones and misses some; the assay was immunoSEQ multiplex PCR. That table supplies the V and J calls and clone size; D and trimming were determined from the DNA. The sample contains hundreds of thousands of clones, roughly 76% of which appear only once. The TCR sequence derives from a woman aged 80 or older with COVID-19, enrolled during active disease. Sequences were obtained from peripheral blood.

Here the CDR3 reads CASGSGSYEQYF. The DNA for the CDR3 is TGTGCCAGCGGAAGCGGATCCTACGAGCAGTACTTC. The gene calls are TRBV3-1 (or the pseudogene TRBV3-2) and TRBJ2-7, with D tentatively TRBD2 (5 bases). The germline V gene encodes CDR1 LGHDT and CDR2 YNNKEL (reference sequence). The length of the CDR3 is 12 residues. Trimming pared 8 bases from V and 1 base from J, leaving 9 bases between.